Following are 9 T cell receptor beta chains from one sample sequenced in a study of a mutant IDH1 vaccine in newly diagnosed glioma. As for time point: week 23, last vaccination. The study gave 300 ug of mutant IDH1 20-mer peptide per vaccine dose, with topical imiquimod. Their target antigens are unknown. The protocol was immunoSEQ multiplex PCR, while the TCRdb copy is restricted to in-frame clones and leaves out a portion. The repertoire has roughly 30,000 clones, more than 75% of them found once; the top ten carry less than 3%. The source was PBMCs, collected from a glioma patient whose treatment included an IDH1 peptide vaccine. The receptors come from a man aged 35-49 years with glioma.

The chain has TRBV7-3 and TRBJ2-1; 7 bases align to TRBD2. There are 15 residues in the CDR3. Germline loops: CDR1 SGHTA, CDR2 FQGTGA. V lost 5 bases, J lost 5 bases, and 9 bases stayed unmatched. CDR3 bases: TGTGCCAGCAGCATAGATAGCGGGCGGGACAATGAGCAGTTCTTC. Its protein is CASSIDSGRDNEQFF.

CDR3 in amino acids: CASSPNGQGAFGYTF. DNA for the CDR3: TGTGCCAGCAGTCCGAATGGACAGGGGGCCTTTGGCTACACCTTC. The V call is TRBV27, the J call TRBJ1-2; 11 bases match TRBD1. CDR1 MNHEY and CDR2 SMNVEV come from the germline V gene (reference sequence). CDR3 length: 15 amino acids. J lost 7 bases, V lost 5 bases, and 9 bases had no gene match.

The chain is built from TRBV5-4 and TRBJ1-4, with D perhaps matching TRBD1 (5 bases). The CDR3 has 13 residues. V was cut by 4 bases and J by 8 bases, with 12 bases left in between. Looked up from germline, CDR1 is SGHNT and CDR2 is YYREEE (reference sequence). CDR3 loop: CASSRGDEEKLFF. CDR3 DNA: TGTGCCAGCAGCCGGGGGGATGAAGAAAAACTGTTTTTT.

This chain links TRBV6-1 with TRBJ2-5; D remains unclear. V gave up 8 bases and J gave up 5 bases, with 15 bases separating them. Germline V gene data show CDR1 as MNHNS and CDR2 as SASEGT. CDR3 size: 13 residues. The CDR3, as DNA: TGTGCCAGCTCCGAGGTAATAAGGGAGACCCAGTACTTC. It specifies CASSEVIRETQYF.

The J gene is TRBJ2-3, the V gene TRBV4-1; possible D gene TRBD1, 6 bases. Trimming took off 3 bases at V and 1 base at J, with 11 bases between the two ends. The length of the CDR3 is 15 residues. Germline loops: CDR1 MGHRA, CDR2 YSYEKL. The CDR3 loop reads CASSHGGLGTDTQYF. The CDR3 DNA reads as TGCGCCAGCAGCCATGGGGGCCTCGGCACAGATACGCAGTATTTT.

The CDR3 reads CASSPGPGGNTEAFF. The CDR3 coding sequence is TGCGCCAGCAGCCCCGGACCCGGGGGGAACACTGAAGCTTTCTTT. The gene calls are TRBV5-1 and TRBJ1-1, with D possibly being TRBD1 (5 bases). Trimming removed 4 bases at V and 1 base at J, with 14 bases between. The germline V gene has CDR1 SGHRS and CDR2 YFSETQ. The CDR3 length is 15 residues.

V and J are TRBV4-1 and TRBJ1-5; no reliable D call. The ends were cut back, 3 bases at V and 0 bases at J, with 9 bases in the middle. The CDR3 contains 15 residues. Germline V CDR1 and CDR2: MGHRA, YSYEKL. The CDR3 loop is CASSQGSVSNQPQHF. The CDR3 region has the DNA TGCGCCAGCAGCCAGGGATCCGTTAGCAATCAGCCCCAGCATTTT.

This chain uses TRBV23-1 with TRBJ2-7; 10 nucleotides line up with TRBD2. TRBV23-1 is treated as an ORF (open reading frame) with a function not yet certain. The length of the CDR3 is 19 residues. Unmatched junction bases numbered 15, after V lost 0 bases and J lost 4 bases. CDR3 protein: CASSQSSGAGGPRMYEQYF. In DNA form, the CDR3 reads TGCGCCAGCAGTCAATCCTCAGGAGCGGGAGGGCCGAGGATGTACGAGCAGTACTTC.

The chain uses TRBV2 and TRBJ1-6; possibly TRBD1 for D (6 bases). V was pared by 7 bases and J by 7 bases, with 8 bases between. CDR1 and CDR2 (germline): SNHLY, FYNNEI. This CDR3 comprises 12 residues. CDR3 region: CASNRANSPLHF. The CDR3 nucleotides read TGTGCCAGCAACAGGGCCAATTCACCCCTCCACTTT.